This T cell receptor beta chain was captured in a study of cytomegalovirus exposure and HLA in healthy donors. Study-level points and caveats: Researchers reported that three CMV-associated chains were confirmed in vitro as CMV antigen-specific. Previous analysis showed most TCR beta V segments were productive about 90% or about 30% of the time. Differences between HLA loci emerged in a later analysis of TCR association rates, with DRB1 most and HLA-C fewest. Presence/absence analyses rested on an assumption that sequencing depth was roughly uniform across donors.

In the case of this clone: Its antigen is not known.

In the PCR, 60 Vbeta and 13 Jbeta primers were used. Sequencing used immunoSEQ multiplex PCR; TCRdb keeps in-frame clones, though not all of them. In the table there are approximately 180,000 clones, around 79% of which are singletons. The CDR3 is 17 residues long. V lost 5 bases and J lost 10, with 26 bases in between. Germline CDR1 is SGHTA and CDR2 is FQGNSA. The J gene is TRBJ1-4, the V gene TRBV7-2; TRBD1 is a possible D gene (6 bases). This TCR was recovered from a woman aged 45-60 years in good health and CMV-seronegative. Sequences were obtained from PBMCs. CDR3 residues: CASSPNGGGRARVKLFF. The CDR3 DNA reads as TGTGCCAGCAGCCCCAATGGGGGCGGCAGGGCGAGAGTAAAACTGTTTTTT.